This T cell receptor beta chain derives from a study of blood T cell repertoires in COVID-19. Overall study context: The samples span acute and convalescent COVID-19 from the United States, Italy and Spain. Sources were T cells, B-cell-depleted T cells, or PBMCs; the material itself was cDNA or gDNA.

In the original processing: Scientists estimated how many nucleated cells there were by amplifying reference gene primers. TCRdb keeps only in-frame clones here, not all; method: immunoSEQ multiplex PCR. The DNA gave D and trimming, while V, J and clone size come from that table. The sample lists about 78,000 clones, about 90% occurring once. Trimming shortened V by 2 bases and J by 1 base, and 19 bases separated the two germline ends. There are 18 residues in the CDR3. Germline V gene lookup returns CDR1 LGHDT and CDR2 YNNKEL (reference sequence). V gene TRBV3-1 (or the pseudogene TRBV3-2) combines with J gene TRBJ2-3, with a possible D match to TRBD2 (6 bases). This receptor was obtained from a woman aged 45-65 years in a cohort sampled during active COVID-19. The sequenced sample consisted of peripheral blood. In DNA, the CDR3 is TGTGCCAGCAGCCAAAGACCCTTTACAGCGGGCCGCACAGATACGCAGTATTTT. It codes for CASSQRPFTAGRTDTQYF.